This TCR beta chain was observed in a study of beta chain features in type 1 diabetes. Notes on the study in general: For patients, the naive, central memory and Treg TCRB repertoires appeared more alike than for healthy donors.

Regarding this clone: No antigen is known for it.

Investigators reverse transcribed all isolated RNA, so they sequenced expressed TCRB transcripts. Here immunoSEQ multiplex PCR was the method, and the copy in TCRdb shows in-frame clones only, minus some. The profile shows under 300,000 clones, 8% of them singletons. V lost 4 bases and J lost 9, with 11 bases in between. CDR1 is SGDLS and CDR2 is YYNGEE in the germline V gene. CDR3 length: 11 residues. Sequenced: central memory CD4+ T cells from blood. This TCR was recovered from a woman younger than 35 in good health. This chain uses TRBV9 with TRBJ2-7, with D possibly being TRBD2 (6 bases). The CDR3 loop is CASSSGLRQYF. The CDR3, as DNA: TGTGCCAGCAGCTCGGGACTTCGGCAGTACTTC.